This note documents a single T cell receptor (beta chain) sequence. The V and J ends lost 3 bases and 4 bases, in that order; junction bases with no gene match: 2. Germline V gene sequence: CDR1 SGDLS, CDR2 YYNGEE. CDR3 size: 15 residues. The data were obtained in a study of CD8 T cells in Susac syndrome. Study information: Patients with Susac syndrome were, at the time of blood collection, therapy-naive, maintained on corticosteroids, or maintained on intravenous immunoglobulin alone.

RNA amounts of about 0.5 to 1 ug underwent reverse transcription with random hexamers. Coverage of TCR beta CDR3 amplification by immunoSEQ multiplex PCR extended to 54 Vbeta and 13 Jbeta. One entry per CDR3 protein results from TCRdb running MiXCR on the immunoSEQ multiplex PCR reads. The repertoire consists of 85,000 to 120,000 distinct CDR3 sequences, with around 94% occurring once and the leading ten covering 0.41%. The TCR comes from a human donor with Susac syndrome. The sequencing input was CD8+ T cells from PBMCs. This sequence joins TRBV9 and TRBJ2-3; 13 positions match TRBD2. The CDR3 DNA is TGTGCCAGCAGCGCAGGACTAGCGGGGGCAGATACGCAGTATTTT. It yields the protein CASSAGLAGADTQYF.